This entry concerns a single T cell receptor beta chain. What it binds is not known. The sample originates from a study of cytomegalovirus exposure and HLA in healthy donors. Study results and limitations: Most of the TCR beta V segments (in an earlier analysis) were productive either about 87% or about 30% of the time. Rare TCR sequences predominated, though certain public TCRs were found in many donors.

Losses at the gene ends were 4 bases for V and 7 bases for J; bases not matched to a gene: 8. The germline V gene encodes CDR1 PRHDT and CDR2 FYEKMQ (reference sequence). This CDR3 has 15 amino acids. In the PCR, 60 Vbeta and 13 Jbeta primers were used. Here immunoSEQ multiplex PCR was the method, and the copy in TCRdb shows in-frame clones only, minus some. The sample shows 95,000 to 150,000 clones, roughly 75% of them seen only once. Sequencing used PBMCs. This chain joins TRBV13 and TRBJ2-3; 10 bases fit TRBD1. This sequence originates from a man aged 25-40 years in good health and CMV-seropositive. CDR3 sequence (DNA): TGTGCCAGCAGCTCACCCGGGACAGGGGATTATACGCAGTATTTT. This encodes CASSSPGTGDYTQYF. Filled out from reference TRBV13 and TRBJ2-3, the complete variable domain reads AAGVIQSPRHLIKEKRETATLKCYPIPRHDTVYWYQQGPGQDPQFLISFYEKMQSDKGSIPDRFSAQQFSDYHSELNMSSLELGDSALYFCASSSPGTGDYTQYFGPGTRLTVL.